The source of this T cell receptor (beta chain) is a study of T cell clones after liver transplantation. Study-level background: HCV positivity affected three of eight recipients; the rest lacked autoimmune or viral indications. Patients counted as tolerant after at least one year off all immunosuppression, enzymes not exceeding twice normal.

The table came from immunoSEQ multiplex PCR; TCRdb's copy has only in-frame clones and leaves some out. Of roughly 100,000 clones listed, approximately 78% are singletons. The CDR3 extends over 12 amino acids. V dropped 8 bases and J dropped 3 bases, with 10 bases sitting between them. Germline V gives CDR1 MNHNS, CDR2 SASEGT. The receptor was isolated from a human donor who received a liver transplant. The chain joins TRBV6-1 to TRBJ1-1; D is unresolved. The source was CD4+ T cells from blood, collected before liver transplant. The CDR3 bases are TGTGCCAGCGCGGCAGCGTACACTGAAGCTTTCTTT. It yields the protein CASAAAYTEAFF.